This T cell receptor beta chain was sequenced during a study of shared clonotypes between healthy human individuals. CD8 cells classed as naive were CD45RO-negative and positively selected for CCR7, excluding terminally differentiated effector memory CD45RA+ cells. The ends were cut back, 6 bases at V and 4 bases at J, with 9 bases in the middle. CDR1 is MDHEN and CDR2 is SYDVKM in the germline V gene. This CDR3 has 13 residues. Here immunoSEQ multiplex PCR was the method, and the copy in TCRdb shows in-frame clones only, minus some. This sample has around 1,900,000 clones, with 85% to 95% found just once.

Sequenced material: naive CD8+ T cells from PBMCs. The rearrangement joins TRBV28 to TRBJ2-2; D might be TRBD2 (5 bases). This clonotype originated in a man aged 18 to 29 in good health. Some clones in this sample may be carry-over from other donors' samples. CDR3 bases: TGTGCCAGCAGCCCGAGGGCCACCGGGGAGCTGTTTTTT. This sequence encodes CASSPRATGELFF. The complete variable domain, with remaining parts taken from reference TRBV28 and TRBJ2-2, reads DVKVTQSSRYLVKRTGEKVFLECVQDMDHENMFWYRQDPGLGLRLIYFSYDVKMKEKGDIPEGYSVSREKKERFSLILESASTNQTSMYLCASSPRATGELFFGEGSRLTVL.